This TCR beta chain comes out of a study of Ad26.COV2.S vaccination and SARS-CoV-2 variants. Study in general: Enrolled in COV1001, the donor was in the Ad26.COV2.S trial arm, which received the vaccine.

Remarks on this clone: Its antigen is undetermined.

Study-level findings and limits: Placebo recipients showed lower spike-specific TCR breadth than vaccinees.

The CDR3 covers 15 residues. Germline-derived CDR1 and CDR2 are MNHNY and SVGAGI (reference sequence). V lost 2 bases to trimming and J lost 7 bases; unmatched junction nucleotides: 8. The assay was immunoSEQ multiplex PCR, and TCRdb's table has in-frame clones only and misses some. This table has 440,000 or so clones, 92% appearing once. Treatment here: around 19 received Ad26.COV2.S at low or high dose, single or two shots; several received placebo; per-sample allocation not given. Samples were taken on day 63 after the first vaccine or placebo injection. Donation was by an adult aged 18-55 years who was in Boston.

The TCR comes from a person between 18 and 59 years old who received the Ad26.COV2.S COVID-19 vaccine or a placebo. This chain links TRBV6-6 with TRBJ1-5, with 7 bases that match TRBD1. Source: peripheral blood, taken in a trial of Ad26.COV2.S vaccine versus placebo. The CDR3, as DNA: TGTGCCAGCAGTTACCTCAAGGGGGCTAGGCAGCCCCAGCATTTT. It codes for CASSYLKGARQPQHF.